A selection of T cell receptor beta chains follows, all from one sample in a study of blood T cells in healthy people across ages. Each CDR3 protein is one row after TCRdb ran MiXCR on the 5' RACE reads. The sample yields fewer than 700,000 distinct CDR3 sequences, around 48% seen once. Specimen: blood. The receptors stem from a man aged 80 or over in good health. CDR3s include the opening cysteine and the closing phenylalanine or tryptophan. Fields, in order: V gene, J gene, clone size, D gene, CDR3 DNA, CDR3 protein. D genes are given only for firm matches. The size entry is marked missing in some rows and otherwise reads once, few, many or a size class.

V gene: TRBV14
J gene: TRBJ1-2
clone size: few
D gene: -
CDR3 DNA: TGTGCCAGCAGGATGGATGGCTATGGCTACACCTTC
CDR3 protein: CASRMDGYGYTF

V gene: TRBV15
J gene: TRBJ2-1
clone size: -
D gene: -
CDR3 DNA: TGTGCCACCAGCACCTGGGGACAGGGAGGACTAGCGTCCAATGAGCAGTTCTTC
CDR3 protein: CATSTWGQGGLASNEQFF

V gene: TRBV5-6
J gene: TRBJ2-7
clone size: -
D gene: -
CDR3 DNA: TGTGCCAGCAGCCTGGTCCGGACGGGTCTTGCTCCCTACGAGCAGTACTTC
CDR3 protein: CASSLVRTGLAPYEQYF

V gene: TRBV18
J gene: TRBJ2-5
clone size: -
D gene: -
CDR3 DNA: TGTGCCAGCTCACCAGTGATGTCCGAAGAGACCCAGTACTTC
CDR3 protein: CASSPVMSEETQYF

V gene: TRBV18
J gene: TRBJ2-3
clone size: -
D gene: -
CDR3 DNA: TGTGCCAGCTCACCTTCTACGAATACAGATACGCAGTATTTT
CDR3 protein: CASSPSTNTDTQYF

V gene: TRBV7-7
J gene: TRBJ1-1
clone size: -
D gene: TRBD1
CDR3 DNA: TGTGCTAGCAGCTTAACTGGACAGGGGAACACTGAAGCTTTCTTT
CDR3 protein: CASSLTGQGNTEAFF

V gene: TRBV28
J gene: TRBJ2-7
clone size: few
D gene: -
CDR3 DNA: TGTGCCAGCAGTTTTGGAGGGGGCCTCTACGAGCAGTACTTC
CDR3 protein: CASSFGGGLYEQYF

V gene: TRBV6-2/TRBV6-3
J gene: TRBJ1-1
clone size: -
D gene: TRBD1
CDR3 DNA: TGTGCCAGCAGTGCAAGAAGGGGACAGGGTTACACTGAAGCTTTCTTT
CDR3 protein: CASSARRGQGYTEAFF

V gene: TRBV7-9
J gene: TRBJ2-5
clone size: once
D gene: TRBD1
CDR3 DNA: TGTTCCAGCAGCTTAGGACGGACAGGGCTCCAAGAGACCCAGTACTTC
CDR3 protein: CSSSLGRTGLQETQYF

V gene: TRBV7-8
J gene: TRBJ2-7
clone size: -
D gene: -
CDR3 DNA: TGTGCCAGCAGCTCAGCGGGACAGGCCTACGAGCAGTACTTC
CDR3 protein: CASSSAGQAYEQYF

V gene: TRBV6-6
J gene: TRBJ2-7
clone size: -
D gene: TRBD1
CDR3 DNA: TGTGCCAGCAGGACGGGACAGGGGGTTGGGTACGAGCAGTACTTC
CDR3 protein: CASRTGQGVGYEQYF

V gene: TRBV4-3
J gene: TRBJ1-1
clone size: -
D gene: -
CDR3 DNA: TGCGCCAGCAGCCAAGGACTACCTCATCCTGAAGCTTTCTTT
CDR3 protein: CASSQGLPHPEAFF

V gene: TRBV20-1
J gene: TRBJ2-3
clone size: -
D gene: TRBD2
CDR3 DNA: TGCAGTGCTAGAGCTCCTGCTAGCGGGAGGGCAGATACGCAGTATTTT
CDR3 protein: CSARAPASGRADTQYF

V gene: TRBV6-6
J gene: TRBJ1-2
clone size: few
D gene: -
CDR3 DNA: TGTGCCGGAAGAAGGACGACAGCTAACTATGGCTACACCTTC
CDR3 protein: CAGRRTTANYGYTF

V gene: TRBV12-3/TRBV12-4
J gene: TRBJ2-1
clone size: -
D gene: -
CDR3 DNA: TGTGCCAGCAGTTTCCGTGCGGGGTCTCCCAATGAGCAGTTCTTC
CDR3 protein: CASSFRAGSPNEQFF

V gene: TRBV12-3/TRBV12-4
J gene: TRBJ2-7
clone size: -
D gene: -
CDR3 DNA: TGTGCCAGCAGTACCGCGCAGCTGTACGAGCAGTACTTC
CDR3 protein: CASSTAQLYEQYF

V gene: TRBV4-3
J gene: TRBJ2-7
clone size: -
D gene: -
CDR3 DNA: TGCGCCAGCAGCCAAGGATTAGGGGATTCTCCCCTGGGCTACGAGCAGTACTTC
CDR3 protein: CASSQGLGDSPLGYEQYF

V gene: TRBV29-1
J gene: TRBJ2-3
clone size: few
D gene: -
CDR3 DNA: TGCAGCGGCGCGGGACAGAGAAGAGATACGCAGTATTTT
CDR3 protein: CSGAGQRRDTQYF

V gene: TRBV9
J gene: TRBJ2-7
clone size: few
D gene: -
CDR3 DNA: TGTGCCAGCAGCGCAAAAGGGGGCGGGATTTCCAACGAGCAGTACTTC
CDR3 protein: CASSAKGGGISNEQYF

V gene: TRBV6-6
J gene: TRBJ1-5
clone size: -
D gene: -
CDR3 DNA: TGTGCCAGCAGGACCGGGACACCGAATCAGCCCCAGCATTTT
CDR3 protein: CASRTGTPNQPQHF

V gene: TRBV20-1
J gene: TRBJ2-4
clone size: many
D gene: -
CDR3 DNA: TGCAGTGCTAGACATGGCCAGGGAGACATTCAGTACTTC
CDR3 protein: CSARHGQGDIQYF

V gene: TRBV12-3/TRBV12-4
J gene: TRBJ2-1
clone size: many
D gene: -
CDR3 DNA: TGTGCCAGCACCATGGGGCATGAGCAGTTCTTC
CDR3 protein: CASTMGHEQFF

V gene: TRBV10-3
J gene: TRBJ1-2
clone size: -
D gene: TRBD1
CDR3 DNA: TGTGCCATAACGGACAGGGGGGTCTATGGCTACACCTTC
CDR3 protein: CAITDRGVYGYTF

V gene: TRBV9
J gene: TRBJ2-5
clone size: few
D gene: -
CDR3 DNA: TGTGCCAGCAGCGTAGGAGCGAATGGGGAGACCCAGTACTTC
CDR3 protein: CASSVGANGETQYF

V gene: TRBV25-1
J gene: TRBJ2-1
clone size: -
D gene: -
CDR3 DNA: TGTGCCAGCAGTGGATACCTGGGGGATCCTATTTCTCATGAGCAGTTCTTC
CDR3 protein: CASSGYLGDPISHEQFF

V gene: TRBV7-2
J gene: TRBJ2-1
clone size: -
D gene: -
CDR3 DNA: TGTGCCAGCAGCCCCGGCGGAGACTCCTACAATGAGCAGTTCTTC
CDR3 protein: CASSPGGDSYNEQFF

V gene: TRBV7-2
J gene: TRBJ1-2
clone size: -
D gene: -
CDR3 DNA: TGTGCCAGCAGCTTAGCAGCGGGGGCTGTCGGTGGCTACACCTTC
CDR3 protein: CASSLAAGAVGGYTF

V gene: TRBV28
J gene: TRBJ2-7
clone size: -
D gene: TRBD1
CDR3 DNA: TGTGCCAGCAGTTTGGTGACAGGGGGCTACGAGCAGTACTTC
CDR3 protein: CASSLVTGGYEQYF

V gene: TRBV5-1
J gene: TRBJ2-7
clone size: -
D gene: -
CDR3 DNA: TGCGCCAGCAGCGTGAATCCCAAGGACCACGGGCAGTACTTC
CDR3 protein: CASSVNPKDHGQYF

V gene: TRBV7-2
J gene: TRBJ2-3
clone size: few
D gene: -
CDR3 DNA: TGTGCCAGCAGCTTGCTTAGGGCCACAGATACGCAGTATTTT
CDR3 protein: CASSLLRATDTQYF

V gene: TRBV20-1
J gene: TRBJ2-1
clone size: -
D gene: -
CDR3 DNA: TGCAGTGCTAGAGTAGTTACCTCCAATGAGCAGTTCTTC
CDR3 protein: CSARVVTSNEQFF

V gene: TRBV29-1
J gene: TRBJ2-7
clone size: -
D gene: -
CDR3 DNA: TGCAGCGTTCCAGGACGGGACGAGGGCGAGCAGTACTTC
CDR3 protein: CSVPGRDEGEQYF

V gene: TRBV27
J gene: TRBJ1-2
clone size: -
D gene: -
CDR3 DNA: TGTGCCAGCAGTGCCCGGGACCTCGGGGGCTACACCTTC
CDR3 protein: CASSARDLGGYTF

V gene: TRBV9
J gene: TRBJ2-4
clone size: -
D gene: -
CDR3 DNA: TGTGCCAGCAGCGTAGCAGGAGGGACCAACAACAATGAGCAGTACTTC
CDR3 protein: CASSVAGGTNNNEQYF

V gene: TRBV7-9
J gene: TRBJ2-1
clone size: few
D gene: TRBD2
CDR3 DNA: TGTGCCAGCAGCTCTAGGGATAGCGGGAACAATGAGCAGTTCTTC
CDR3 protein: CASSSRDSGNNEQFF

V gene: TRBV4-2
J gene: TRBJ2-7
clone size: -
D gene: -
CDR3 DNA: TGTGCCAGCAGCCAACCGCCCAGCTCCTACGAGCAGTACTTC
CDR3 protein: CASSQPPSSYEQYF

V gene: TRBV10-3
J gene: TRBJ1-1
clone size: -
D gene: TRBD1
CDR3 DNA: TGTGCCATCAGTGTAGGACAGGGATCAGCAGCTGAAGCTTTCTTT
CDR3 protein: CAISVGQGSAAEAFF

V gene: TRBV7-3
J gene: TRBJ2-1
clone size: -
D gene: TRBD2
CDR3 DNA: TGTGCCAGCAGGGGAGCGGGACGTGGGAATGAGCAGTTCTTC
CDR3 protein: CASRGAGRGNEQFF

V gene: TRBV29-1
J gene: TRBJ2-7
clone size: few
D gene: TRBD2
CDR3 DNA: TGCAGCGTTGCGGGACTAGCTGGGGGCGAGCAGTACTTC
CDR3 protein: CSVAGLAGGEQYF

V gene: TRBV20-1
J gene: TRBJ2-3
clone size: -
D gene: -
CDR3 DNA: TGCAGTGCTAGTTGGCGGGCAGATACGCAGTATTTT
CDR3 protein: CSASWRADTQYF

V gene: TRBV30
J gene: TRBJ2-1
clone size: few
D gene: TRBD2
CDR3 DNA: TGTGCCGGCGCGGGAGCCGCCTACAATGAGCAGTTCTTC
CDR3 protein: CAGAGAAYNEQFF

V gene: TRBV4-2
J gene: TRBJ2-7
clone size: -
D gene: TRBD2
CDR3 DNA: TGTGCCAGCAGCCAAGGCCCCACTAGCGCAAGACCTTACGAGCAGTACTTC
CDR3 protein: CASSQGPTSARPYEQYF

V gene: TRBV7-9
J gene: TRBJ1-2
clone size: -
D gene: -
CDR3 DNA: TGTGCCAGCAGCTTAGGGCCCAAAACCCGGGGCTCGTATGGCTACACCTTC
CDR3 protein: CASSLGPKTRGSYGYTF

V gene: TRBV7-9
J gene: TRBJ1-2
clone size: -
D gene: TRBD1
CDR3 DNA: TGTGCCAGCAGGCCTCTCCTCGGGACAGGTTCTTTCGGCTGCACCTTC
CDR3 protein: CASRPLLGTGSFGCTF

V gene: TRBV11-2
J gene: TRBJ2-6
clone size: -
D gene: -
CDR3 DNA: TGTGCCAGCACCCAGGTTTTCTCTGGGGCCAACGTCCTGACTTTC
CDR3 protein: CASTQVFSGANVLTF

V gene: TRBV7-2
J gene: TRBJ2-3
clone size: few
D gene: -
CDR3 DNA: TGTGCCAGCAGTCCGGGACATTCGATAGATACGCAGTATTTT
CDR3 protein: CASSPGHSIDTQYF